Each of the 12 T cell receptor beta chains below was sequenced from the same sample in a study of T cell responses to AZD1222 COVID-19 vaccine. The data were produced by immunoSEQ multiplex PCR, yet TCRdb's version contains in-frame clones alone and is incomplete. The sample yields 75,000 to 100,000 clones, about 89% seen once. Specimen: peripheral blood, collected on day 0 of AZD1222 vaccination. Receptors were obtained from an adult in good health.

The CDR3 reads CASSYRDRAGEQYF. The CDR3 DNA sequence: TGTGCCAGCAGTTACCGGGACAGGGCTGGAGAGCAGTACTTC. V usage is TRBV6-5 and J usage is TRBJ2-7; TRBD1 matches 9 bases. Looked up from germline, CDR1 is MNHEY and CDR2 is SVGAGI. J was trimmed by 7 bases and V by 2 bases; bases with no gene match: 6. The length of the CDR3 is 14 residues.

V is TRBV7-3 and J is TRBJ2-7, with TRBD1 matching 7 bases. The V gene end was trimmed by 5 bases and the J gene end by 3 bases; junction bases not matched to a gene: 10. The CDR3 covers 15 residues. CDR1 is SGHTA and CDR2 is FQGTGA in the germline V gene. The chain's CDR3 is CASSPDRVPIYEQYF. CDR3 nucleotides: TGTGCCAGCAGCCCCGACAGGGTTCCAATCTACGAGCAGTACTTC.

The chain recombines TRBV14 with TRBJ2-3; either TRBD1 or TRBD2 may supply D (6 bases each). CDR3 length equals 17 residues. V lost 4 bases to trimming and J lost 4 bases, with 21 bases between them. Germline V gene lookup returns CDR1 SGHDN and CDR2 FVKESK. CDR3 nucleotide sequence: TGTGCCAGCAGCCCCCTGGGCACGGGGGCGCTTGCAGATACGCAGTATTTT. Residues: CASSPLGTGALADTQYF.

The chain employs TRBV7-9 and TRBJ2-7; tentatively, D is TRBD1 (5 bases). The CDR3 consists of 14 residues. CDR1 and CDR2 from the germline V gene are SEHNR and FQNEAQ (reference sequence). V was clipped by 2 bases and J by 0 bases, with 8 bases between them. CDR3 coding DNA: TGTGCCAGCAGCTTATTCAGGGACTCCTACGAGCAGTACTTC. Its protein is CASSLFRDSYEQYF.

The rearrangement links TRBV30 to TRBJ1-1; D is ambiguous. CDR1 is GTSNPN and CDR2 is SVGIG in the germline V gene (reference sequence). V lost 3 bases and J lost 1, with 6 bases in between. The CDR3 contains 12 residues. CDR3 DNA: TGTGCCTGGAGAGAAACGAACACTGAAGCTTTCTTT. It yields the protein CAWRETNTEAFF.

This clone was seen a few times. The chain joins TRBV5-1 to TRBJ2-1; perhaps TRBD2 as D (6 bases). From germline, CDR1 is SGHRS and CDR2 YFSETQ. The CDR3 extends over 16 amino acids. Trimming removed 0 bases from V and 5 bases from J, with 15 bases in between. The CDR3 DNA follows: TGCGCCAGCAGCTTGGGGTTTAGCGGTCAAAACAATGAGCAGTTCTTC. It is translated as CASSLGFSGQNNEQFF. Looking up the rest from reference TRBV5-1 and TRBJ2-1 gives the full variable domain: KAGVTQTPRYLIKTRGQQVTLSCSPISGHRSVSWYQQTPGQGLQFLFEYFSETQRNKGNFPGRFSGRQFSNSRSEMNVSTLELGDSALYLCASSLGFSGQNNEQFFGPGTRLTVL.

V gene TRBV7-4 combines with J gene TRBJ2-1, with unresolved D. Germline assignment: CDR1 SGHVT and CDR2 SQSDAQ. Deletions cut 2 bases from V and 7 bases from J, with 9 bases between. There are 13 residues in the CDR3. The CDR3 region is CASSLIEGNEQFF. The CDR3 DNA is TGTGCCAGCAGCTTAATTGAAGGGAATGAGCAGTTCTTC.

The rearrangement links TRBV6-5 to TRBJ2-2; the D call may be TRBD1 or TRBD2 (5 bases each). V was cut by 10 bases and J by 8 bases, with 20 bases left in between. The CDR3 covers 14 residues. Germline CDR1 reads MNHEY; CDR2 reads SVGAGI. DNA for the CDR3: TGTGCCACAAACCCCTGGGGGAGTCCGGGGGAGCTGTTTTTT. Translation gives CATNPWGSPGELFF.

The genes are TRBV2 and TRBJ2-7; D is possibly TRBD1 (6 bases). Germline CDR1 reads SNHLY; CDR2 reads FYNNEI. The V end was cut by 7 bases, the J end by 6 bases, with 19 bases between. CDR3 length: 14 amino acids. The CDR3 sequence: CASKTQAGAGEQYF. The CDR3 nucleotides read TGTGCCAGCAAAACCCAAGCAGGGGCGGGCGAGCAGTACTTC.

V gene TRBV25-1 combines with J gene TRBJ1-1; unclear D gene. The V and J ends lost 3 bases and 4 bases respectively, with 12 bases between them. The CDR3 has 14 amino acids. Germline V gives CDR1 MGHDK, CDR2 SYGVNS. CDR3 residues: CASSDATVSTEAFF. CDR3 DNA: TGTGCCAGCAGTGATGCGACGGTGAGCACTGAAGCTTTCTTT.

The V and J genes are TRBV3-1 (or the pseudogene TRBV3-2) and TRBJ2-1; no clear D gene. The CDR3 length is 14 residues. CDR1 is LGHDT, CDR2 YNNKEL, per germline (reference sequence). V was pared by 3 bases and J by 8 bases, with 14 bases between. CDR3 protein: CASSQWTNRDEQFF. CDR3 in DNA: TGTGCCAGCAGCCAGTGGACCAATCGGGATGAGCAGTTCTTC.

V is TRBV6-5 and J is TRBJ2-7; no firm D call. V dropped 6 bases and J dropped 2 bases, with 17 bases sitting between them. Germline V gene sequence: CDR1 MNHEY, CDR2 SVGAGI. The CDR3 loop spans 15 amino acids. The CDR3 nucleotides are TGTGCCAGCAGCCGCCTAGGAGAAACCCCCTACGAGCAGTACTTC. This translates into CASSRLGETPYEQYF.